This T cell receptor beta chain was identified in a study of blood T cells in healthy people across ages. Every sample yielded at least 6.5 million isolated PBMCs. Extraction yielded at least 6 micrograms of total RNA per sample. Germline V gene lookup returns CDR1 MNHEY and CDR2 SVGEGT. V gave up 7 bases and J gave up 4 bases; unmatched junction bases: 11. The CDR3 consists of 15 residues. Through a sample-barcoded 5' primer and a J-beta primer mix, a second PCR was run for about 7 to 12 cycles. One entry per CDR3 protein results from TCRdb running MiXCR on the 5' RACE reads. This table has around 1.5 million distinct CDR3 sequences, roughly 60% appearing once.

The sequencing input was blood. The chain carries TRBV6-2 or TRBV6-3 and TRBJ2-3; 7 bases agree with TRBD1. The receptor's source is a man aged 18 to 30 in good health. CDR3 bases: TGTGCCAGCACCGAGCTGGCAGGGGGATCAGATACGCAGTATTTT. This codes for CASTELAGGSDTQYF.